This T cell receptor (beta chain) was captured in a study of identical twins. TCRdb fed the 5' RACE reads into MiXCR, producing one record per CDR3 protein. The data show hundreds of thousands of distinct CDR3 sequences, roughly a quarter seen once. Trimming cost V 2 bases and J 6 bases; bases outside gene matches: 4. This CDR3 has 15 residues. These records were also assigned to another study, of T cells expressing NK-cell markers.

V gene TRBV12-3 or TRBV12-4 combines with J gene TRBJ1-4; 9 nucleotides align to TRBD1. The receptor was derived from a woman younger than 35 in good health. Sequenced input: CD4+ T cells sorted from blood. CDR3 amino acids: CASSLMGTGYEKLFF. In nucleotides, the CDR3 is TGTGCCAGCAGTTTAATGGGGACAGGGTATGAAAAACTGTTTTTT.